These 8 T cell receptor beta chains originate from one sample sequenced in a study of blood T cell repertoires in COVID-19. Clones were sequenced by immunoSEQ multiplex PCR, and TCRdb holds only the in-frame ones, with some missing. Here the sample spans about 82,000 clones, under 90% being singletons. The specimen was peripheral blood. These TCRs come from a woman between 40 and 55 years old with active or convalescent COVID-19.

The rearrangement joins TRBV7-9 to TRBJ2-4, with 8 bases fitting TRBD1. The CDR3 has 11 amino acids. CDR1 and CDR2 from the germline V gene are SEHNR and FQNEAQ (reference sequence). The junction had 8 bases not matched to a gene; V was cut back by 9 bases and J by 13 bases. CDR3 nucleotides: TGTGCCAGTTCTGGACAGGGCGAACAGTACTTC. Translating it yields CASSGQGEQYF.

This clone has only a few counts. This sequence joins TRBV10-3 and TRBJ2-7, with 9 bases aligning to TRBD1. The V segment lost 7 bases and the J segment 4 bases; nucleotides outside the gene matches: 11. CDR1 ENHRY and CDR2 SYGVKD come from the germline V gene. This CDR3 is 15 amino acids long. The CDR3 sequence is CAINDRDRASYEQYF. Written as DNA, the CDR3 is TGTGCCATCAACGACCGGGACAGGGCTTCTTACGAGCAGTACTTC.

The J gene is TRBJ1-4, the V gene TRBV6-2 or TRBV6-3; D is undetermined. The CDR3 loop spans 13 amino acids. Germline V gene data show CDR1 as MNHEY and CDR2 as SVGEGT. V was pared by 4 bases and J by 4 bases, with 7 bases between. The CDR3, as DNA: TGTGCCAGCAGTTTCGGGATTAATGAAAAACTGTTTTTT. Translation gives CASSFGINEKLFF.

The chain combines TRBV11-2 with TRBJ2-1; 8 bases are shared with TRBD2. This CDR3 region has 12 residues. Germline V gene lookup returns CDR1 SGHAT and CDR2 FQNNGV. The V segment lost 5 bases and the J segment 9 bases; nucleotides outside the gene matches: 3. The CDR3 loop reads CASSRLASEQFF. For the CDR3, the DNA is TGTGCCAGCAGCCGACTAGCGAGTGAGCAGTTCTTC.

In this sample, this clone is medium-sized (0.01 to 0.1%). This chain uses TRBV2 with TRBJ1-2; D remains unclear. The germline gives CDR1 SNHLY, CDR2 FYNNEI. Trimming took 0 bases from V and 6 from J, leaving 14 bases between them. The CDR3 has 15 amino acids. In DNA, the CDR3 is TGTGCCAGCAGTGAAGCTCTACAGAACCTCGATGGCTACACCTTC. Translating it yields CASSEALQNLDGYTF.

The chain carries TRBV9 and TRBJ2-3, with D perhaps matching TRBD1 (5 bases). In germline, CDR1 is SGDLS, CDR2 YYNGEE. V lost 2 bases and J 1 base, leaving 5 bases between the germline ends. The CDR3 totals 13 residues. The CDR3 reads CASSVRGTDTQYF. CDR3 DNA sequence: TGTGCCAGCAGCGTCAGGGGCACAGATACGCAGTATTTT.

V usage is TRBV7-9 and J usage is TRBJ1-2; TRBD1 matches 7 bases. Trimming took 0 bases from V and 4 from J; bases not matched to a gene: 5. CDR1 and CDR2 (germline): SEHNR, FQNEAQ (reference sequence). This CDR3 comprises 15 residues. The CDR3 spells CASSLAGDRAYGYTF. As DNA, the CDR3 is TGTGCCAGCAGCTTAGCAGGAGACAGGGCCTATGGCTACACCTTC. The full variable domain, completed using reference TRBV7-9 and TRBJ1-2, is DTGVSQNPRHKITKRGQNVTFRCDPISEHNRLYWYRQTLGQGPEFLTYFQNEAQLEKSRLLSDRFSAERPKGSFSTLEIQRTEQGDSAMYLCASSLAGDRAYGYTFGSGTRLTVV.

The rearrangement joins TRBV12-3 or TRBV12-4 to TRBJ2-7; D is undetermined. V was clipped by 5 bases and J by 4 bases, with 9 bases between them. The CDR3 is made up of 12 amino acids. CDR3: CASSIQFYEQYF. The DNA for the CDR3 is TGTGCCAGCAGTATACAGTTTTACGAGCAGTACTTC.